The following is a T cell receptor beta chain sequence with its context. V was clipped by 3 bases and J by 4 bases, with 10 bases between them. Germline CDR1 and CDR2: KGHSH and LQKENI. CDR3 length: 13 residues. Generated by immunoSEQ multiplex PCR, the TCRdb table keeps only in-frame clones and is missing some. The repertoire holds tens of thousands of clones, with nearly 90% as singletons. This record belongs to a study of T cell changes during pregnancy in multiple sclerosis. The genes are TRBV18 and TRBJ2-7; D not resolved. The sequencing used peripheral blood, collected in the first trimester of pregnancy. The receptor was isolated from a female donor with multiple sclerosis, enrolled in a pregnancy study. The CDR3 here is CASSPPTDYEQYF. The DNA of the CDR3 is TGTGCCAGCTCACCTCCCACTGATTACGAGCAGTACTTC.